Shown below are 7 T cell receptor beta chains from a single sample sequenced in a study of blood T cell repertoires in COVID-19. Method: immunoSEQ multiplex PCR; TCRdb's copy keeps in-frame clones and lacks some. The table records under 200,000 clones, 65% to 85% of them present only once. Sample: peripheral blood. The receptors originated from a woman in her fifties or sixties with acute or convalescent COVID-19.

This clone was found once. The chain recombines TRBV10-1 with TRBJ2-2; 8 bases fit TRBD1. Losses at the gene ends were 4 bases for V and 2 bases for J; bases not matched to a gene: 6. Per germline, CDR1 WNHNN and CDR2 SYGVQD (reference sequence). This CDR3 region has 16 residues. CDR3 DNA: TGCGCCAGCAGTGCCAGGGGGCGTGGAAACACCGGGGAGCTGTTTTTT. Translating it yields CASSARGRGNTGELFF.

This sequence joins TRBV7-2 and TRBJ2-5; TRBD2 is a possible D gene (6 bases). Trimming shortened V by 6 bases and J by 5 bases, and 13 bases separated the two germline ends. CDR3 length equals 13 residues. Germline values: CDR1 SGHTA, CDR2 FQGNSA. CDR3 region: CASSRSGGETQYF. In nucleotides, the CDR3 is TGTGCCAGCAGTCGAAGTGGGGGGGAGACCCAGTACTTC.

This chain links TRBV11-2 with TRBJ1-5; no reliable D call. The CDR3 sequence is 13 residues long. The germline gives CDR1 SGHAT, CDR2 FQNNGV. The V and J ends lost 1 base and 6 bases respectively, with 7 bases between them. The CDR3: CASSLVFGQPQHF. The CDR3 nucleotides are TGTGCCAGCAGCTTAGTATTCGGTCAGCCCCAGCATTTT. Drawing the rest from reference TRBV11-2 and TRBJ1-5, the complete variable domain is EAGVAQSPRYKIIEKRQSVAFWCNPISGHATLYWYQQILGQGPKLLIQFQNNGVVDDSQLPKDRFSAERLKGVDSTLKIQPAKLEDSAVYLCASSLVFGQPQHFGDGTRLSIL.

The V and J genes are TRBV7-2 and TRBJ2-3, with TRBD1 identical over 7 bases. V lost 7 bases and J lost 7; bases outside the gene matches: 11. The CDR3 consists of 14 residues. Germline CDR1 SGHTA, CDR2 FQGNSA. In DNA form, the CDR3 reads TGTGCCAGCACCGGACAGGAGGCACCCTATACGCAGTATTTT. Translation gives CASTGQEAPYTQYF.

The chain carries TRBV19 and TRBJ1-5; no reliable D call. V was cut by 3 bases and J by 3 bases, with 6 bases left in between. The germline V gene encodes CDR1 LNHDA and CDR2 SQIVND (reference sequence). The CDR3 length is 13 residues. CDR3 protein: CASSMQVNQPQHF. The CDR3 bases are TGTGCCAGTAGTATGCAGGTCAATCAGCCCCAGCATTTT.

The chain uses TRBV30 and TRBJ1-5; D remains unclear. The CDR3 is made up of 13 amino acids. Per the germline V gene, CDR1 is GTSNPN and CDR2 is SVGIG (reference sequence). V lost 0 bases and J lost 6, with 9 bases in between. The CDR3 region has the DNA TGTGCCTGGAGTGTTTTCCAGATTCAGCCCCAGCATTTT. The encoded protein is CAWSVFQIQPQHF. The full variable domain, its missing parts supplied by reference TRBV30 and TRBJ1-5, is SQTIHQWPATLVQPVGSPLSLECTVEGTSNPNLYWYRQAAGRGLQLLFYSVGIGQISSEVPQNLSASRPQDRQFILSSKKLLLSDSGFYLCAWSVFQIQPQHFGDGTRLSIL.

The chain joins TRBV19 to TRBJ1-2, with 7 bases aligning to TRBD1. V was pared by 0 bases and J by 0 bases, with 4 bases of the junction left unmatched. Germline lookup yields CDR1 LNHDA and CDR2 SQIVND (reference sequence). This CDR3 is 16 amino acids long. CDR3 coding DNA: TGTGCCAGTAGTATAGAGGGGACAGCCGCTAACTATGGCTACACCTTC. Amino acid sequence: CASSIEGTAANYGYTF.